The 9 T cell receptor beta chains presented below share a single source sample, sequenced in a study of memory CD4+ T cells and cytomegalovirus serostatus. The table came from immunoSEQ multiplex PCR; TCRdb's copy has only in-frame clones and leaves some out. The sample includes some 49,000 clones, 78% of them seen just once. The sort gate was single viable CD3+CD4+CD8-CD45RO+ cells for memory CD4+ T cells. The sequenced material came from memory CD4+ T cells from blood. The source is an adult in good health and CMV-seronegative.

J is TRBJ1-4 and V is TRBV2; D is uncertain. The CDR3 extends over 15 amino acids. The V end lost 5 bases, the J end lost 0 bases, and 10 bases lay between the germline ends. Germline CDR1 and CDR2: SNHLY and FYNNEI. The CDR3 sequence is CASSFGLATNEKLFF. In nucleotides, the CDR3 is TGTGCCAGCAGTTTCGGACTGGCAACTAATGAAAAACTGTTTTTT. The whole variable domain, remainder taken from reference TRBV2 and TRBJ1-4, is EPEVTQTPSHQVTQMGQEVILRCVPISNHLYFYWYRQILGQKVEFLVSFYNNEISEKSEIFDDQFSVERPDGSNFTLKIRSTKLEDSAMYFCASSFGLATNEKLFFGSGTQLSVL.

This clone appeared a single time. The rearrangement links TRBV6-5 to TRBJ2-1; D may correspond to TRBD1 or TRBD2 (6 bases each). The length of the CDR3 is 15 residues. Germline lookup yields CDR1 MNHEY and CDR2 SVGAGI. The V end was cut by 5 bases, the J end by 6 bases, with 17 bases between. The CDR3 DNA reads as TGTGCCAGCAGTCTTCGAGGGGGACTGAGCAATGAGCAGTTCTTC. The encoded protein is CASSLRGGLSNEQFF.

The chain uses TRBV6-5 and TRBJ2-7; the D gene could be TRBD1 or TRBD2 (5 bases each). Trimming shortened V by 6 bases and J by 0 bases, and 15 bases separated the two germline ends. This CDR3 has 15 residues. The germline CDR1 and CDR2 sequences are MNHEY and SVGAGI. The DNA of the CDR3 is TGTGCCAGCAGAATGGGACGGTCGAGCTCCTACGAGCAGTACTTC. Amino acid sequence: CASRMGRSSSYEQYF.

The genes are TRBV11-2 and TRBJ2-1; a weak D match, TRBD2 (6 bases). Trimming removed 1 base from V and 0 bases from J, with 13 bases in between. The CDR3 extends over 17 amino acids. Germline CDR1 and CDR2: SGHAT and FQNNGV. In nucleotides, the CDR3 is TGTGCCAGCAGCTTAGGGCTAGCGCTGAGCTCCTACAATGAGCAGTTCTTC. Protein product: CASSLGLALSSYNEQFF.

Concerning this clone: This sample also contains other DNA sequences that code for the same CDR3. V is TRBV11-2 and J is TRBJ1-3; D uncertain. V was cut by 2 bases and J by 0 bases, with 2 bases left in between. The germline V gene encodes CDR1 SGHAT and CDR2 FQNNGV. The CDR3 is 13 amino acids. CDR3 amino acids: CASSLPSGNTIYF. The CDR3, as DNA: TGTGCCAGCAGCTTACCCTCTGGAAACACCATATATTTT.

This chain links TRBV9 with TRBJ2-1, with unresolved D. This CDR3 is built from 13 residues. CDR1 is SGDLS, CDR2 YYNGEE, per germline. V shed 3 bases and J shed 5 bases, with 9 bases lying between them. CDR3 nucleotide sequence: TGTGCCAGCAGCGGTCTGACGAACAATGAGCAGTTCTTC. Protein sequence: CASSGLTNNEQFF.

The chain joins TRBV5-4 to TRBJ1-2, with D possibly matching TRBD1 (5 bases). In germline, CDR1 is SGHNT, CDR2 YYREEE (reference sequence). V dropped 2 bases and J dropped 2 bases, with 13 bases sitting between them. The CDR3 runs to 15 residues. The CDR3 DNA reads TGTGCCAGCAGCTTTCCGGGGGTTGAGAACTATGGCTACACCTTC. As protein: CASSFPGVENYGYTF. The full variable domain, completed using reference TRBV5-4 and TRBJ1-2, is ETGVTQSPTHLIKTRGQQVTLRCSSQSGHNTVSWYQQALGQGPQFIFQYYREEENGRGNFPPRFSGLQFPNYSSELNVNALELDDSALYLCASSFPGVENYGYTFGSGTRLTVV.

The chain combines TRBV11-2 with TRBJ2-7; D is perhaps TRBD1 (6 bases). This CDR3 has 15 amino acids. The V and J ends lost 8 bases and 3 bases respectively, with 20 bases between them. Looked up from germline, CDR1 is SGHAT and CDR2 is FQNNGV. CDR3 sequence: CASATVRGGGYEQYF. DNA of the CDR3: TGTGCCAGCGCAACAGTCAGGGGCGGAGGCTACGAGCAGTACTTC. Variable domain in full (rest from reference TRBV11-2 and TRBJ2-7): EAGVAQSPRYKIIEKRQSVAFWCNPISGHATLYWYQQILGQGPKLLIQFQNNGVVDDSQLPKDRFSAERLKGVDSTLKIQPAKLEDSAVYLCASATVRGGGYEQYFGPGTRLTVT.

This clone showed up just once. The chain links TRBV11-2 to TRBJ1-2, with a possible D match to TRBD1 (5 bases). CDR1 SGHAT and CDR2 FQNNGV come from the germline V gene. The CDR3 length is 15 residues. Deletions cut 5 bases from V and 5 bases from J, with 18 bases between. The CDR3 bases are TGTGCCAGCAGCCCGTCGGGGGGAGTTGGGTATGGCTACACCTTC. This codes for CASSPSGGVGYGYTF.